The 29 T cell receptor beta chains below all came from one sample that was sequenced in a study of shared clonotypes between healthy human individuals. Some clones are missing from TCRdb's copy, which holds only in-frame ones; the method was immunoSEQ multiplex PCR. The sample carries 1.4 million to 1.5 million clones, around 97% recorded once. The sample comprised naive CD4+ T cells sorted from blood. Subset denoted: CD45RA+ positively selected. The receptors here all came from a man aged 25-40 years in good health.

V usage is TRBV5-1 and J usage is TRBJ2-6, with D tentatively TRBD1 (5 bases). This CDR3 spans 18 amino acids. The V end was cut by 4 bases, the J end by 2 bases, with 19 bases between. Germline values: CDR1 SGHRS, CDR2 YFSETQ. The CDR3 sequence is CASSTLTAVPTGANVLTF. The CDR3 DNA is TGCGCCAGCAGCACCTTGACAGCCGTACCCACTGGGGCCAACGTCCTGACTTTC.

The genes are TRBV18 and TRBJ1-5, with no clear D. The V gene lost 4 bases and the J gene lost 1 base, with 5 bases spanning the gap. The CDR3 is made up of 13 amino acids. CDR1 is KGHSH, CDR2 LQKENI, per germline. CDR3 DNA: TGTGCCAGCTCACTGGACAGCAATCAGCCCCAGCATTTT. Residues: CASSLDSNQPQHF.

The rearrangement joins TRBV18 to TRBJ1-2, with 7 bases identical to TRBD1. The V gene's germline CDR1 is KGHSH and CDR2 LQKENI. The CDR3 is 14 amino acids. V lost 8 bases and J lost 4; bases outside the gene matches: 10. This chain's CDR3 is CASTTGTVGYGYTF. Written as DNA, the CDR3 is TGTGCCAGCACGACCGGGACAGTGGGCTATGGCTACACCTTC.

The chain employs TRBV9 and TRBJ2-3, with D tentatively TRBD1 or TRBD2 (5 bases each). Germline V gives CDR1 SGDLS, CDR2 YYNGEE. V was trimmed by 3 bases and J by 6 bases, leaving 14 bases between them. The CDR3 extends over 14 amino acids. CDR3 in amino acids: CASSAGPVRDTQYF. The CDR3 coding sequence is TGTGCCAGCAGCGCGGGACCCGTCAGGGATACGCAGTATTTT.

This clone was observed a single time. The gene calls are TRBV11-2 and TRBJ2-7; TRBD2 agrees at 7 bases. Germline assignment: CDR1 SGHAT and CDR2 FQNNGV. Trimming cost V 4 bases and J 0 bases; bases outside gene matches: 12. The CDR3 consists of 17 residues. The CDR3 region has the DNA TGTGCCAGCAGCTCCCCCCGAGGGACTACATACTCCTACGAGCAGTACTTC. Protein product: CASSSPRGTTYSYEQYF.

V and J are TRBV29-1 and TRBJ2-7, with D maybe TRBD2 (7 bases). The CDR3 is 15 amino acids. Germline V lookup: CDR1 SQVTM, CDR2 ANQGSEA. Trimming removed 3 bases at V and 0 bases at J, with 15 bases between. The CDR3 protein is CSVEGGAHSSYEQYF. In DNA, the CDR3 is TGCAGCGTTGAGGGGGGGGCCCACAGCTCCTACGAGCAGTACTTC.

J is TRBJ2-7 and V is TRBV7-9; D is possibly TRBD2 (6 bases). The germline CDR1 and CDR2 sequences are SEHNR and FQNEAQ (reference sequence). The V end lost 7 bases, the J end lost 1 base, and 14 bases lay between the germline ends. The CDR3 is 14 residues long. The CDR3 DNA reads TGTGCCAGCATGTGGGGGGAGATGTCCTACGAGCAGTACTTC. Protein: CASMWGEMSYEQYF.

The V call is TRBV19, the J call TRBJ1-2; D unclear. Germline CDR1 LNHDA, CDR2 SQIVND (reference sequence). Trimming removed 1 base from V and 5 bases from J, with 11 bases in between. The CDR3 spans 14 residues. The CDR3 reads CASSIGRAGYGYTF. CDR3 nucleotides: TGTGCCAGTAGTATAGGGCGCGCGGGATATGGCTACACCTTC.

The gene calls are TRBV7-6 and TRBJ2-2, with 10 bases fitting TRBD2. Trimming removed 5 bases from V and 7 bases from J; junction bases left unmatched: 10. The CDR3 covers 16 residues. CDR1 is SGHVS and CDR2 is FNYEAQ in the germline V gene. CDR3 nucleotide sequence: TGTGCCAGCAGCCCCCCCCTAGCGGGAGCGAGCGGGGAGCTGTTTTTT. Protein sequence: CASSPPLAGASGELFF.

This chain connects TRBV18 to TRBJ2-2; the match to TRBD2 covers 10 bases. The CDR3 is made up of 17 amino acids. CDR1 and CDR2 from the germline V gene are KGHSH and LQKENI. The V segment lost 1 base and the J segment 4 bases; nucleotides outside the gene matches: 6. The chain's CDR3 is CASSPLSSGSLTGELFF. In DNA form, the CDR3 reads TGTGCCAGCTCACCACTTTCTAGCGGGAGTCTCACCGGGGAGCTGTTTTTT.

The chain couples TRBV15 to TRBJ1-5; no firm D call. V was clipped by 0 bases and J by 9 bases, with 9 bases between them. The CDR3 totals 13 residues. CDR1 is LNHNV, CDR2 YYDKDF, per germline (reference sequence). DNA for the CDR3: TGTGCCACCAGCAGAGACGAGGGTCGGCCCCAGCATTTT. Translated, it gives CATSRDEGRPQHF.

For the CDR3, the DNA is TGTGCCAGCAGCTTAGGGCAGCGCACAGATACGCAGTATTTT. It translates to CASSLGQRTDTQYF. The chain joins TRBV7-9 to TRBJ2-3; no firm D call. The CDR3 consists of 14 residues. The V end lost 1 base, the J end lost 1 base, and 6 bases lay between the germline ends. Germline lookup yields CDR1 SEHNR and CDR2 FQNEAQ (reference sequence). The variable domain in full, with the rest retrieved from reference TRBV7-9 and TRBJ2-3, is DTGVSQNPRHKITKRGQNVTFRCDPISEHNRLYWYRQTLGQGPEFLTYFQNEAQLEKSRLLSDRFSAERPKGSFSTLEIQRTEQGDSAMYLCASSLGQRTDTQYFGPGTRLTVL.

This clone was observed a single time. This chain connects TRBV28 to TRBJ2-7; TRBD2 is a possible D gene (6 bases). CDR3 size: 18 residues. Germline V gene lookup returns CDR1 MDHEN and CDR2 SYDVKM. Between the trimmed V and J ends, which lost 3 bases and 0 bases, there was a span of 21 bases. The CDR3 is CASSLVAGWGVSSYEQYF. The CDR3 coding sequence is TGTGCCAGCAGTTTGGTGGCGGGATGGGGCGTGAGCTCCTACGAGCAGTACTTC.

The chain recombines TRBV6-1 with TRBJ2-1; 10 bases are shared with TRBD2. The trim removed 1 base at V and 5 bases at J, leaving 2 bases unmatched. The CDR3 extends over 15 amino acids. Per germline, CDR1 MNHNS and CDR2 SASEGT. CDR3: CASSEGSGRDNEQFF. The CDR3 region has the DNA TGTGCCAGCAGTGAAGGAAGCGGGAGGGACAATGAGCAGTTCTTC.

The genes are TRBV6-5 and TRBJ2-7; D is ambiguous. The germline gives CDR1 MNHEY, CDR2 SVGAGI. The V end was cut by 10 bases, the J end by 2 bases, with 12 bases between. The CDR3 length is 12 residues. The CDR3 nucleotides read TGTGCCACCCTCCGGGTGCCCTACGAGCAGTACTTC. This encodes CATLRVPYEQYF.

V and J are TRBV2 and TRBJ2-2; D gene unclear. The CDR3 runs 14 residues. Trimming stripped 6 bases from V and 0 bases from J, with 8 bases between. The germline gives CDR1 SNHLY, CDR2 FYNNEI. The CDR3 sequence: CASRVVSNTGELFF. CDR3 DNA sequence: TGTGCCAGCAGGGTAGTTTCGAACACCGGGGAGCTGTTTTTT.

In the case of this clone: Other DNA variants within this sample encode the same CDR3. The CDR3 spells CASSGLYEQYF. Here the CDR3 DNA reads TGTGCCAGCAGTGGTCTCTACGAGCAGTACTTC. The chain is built from TRBV25-1 and TRBJ2-7, with D unresolved. V was pared by 4 bases and J by 3 bases, with 4 bases between. The CDR3 contains 11 residues. Germline CDR1 is MGHDK and CDR2 is SYGVNS.

The genes are TRBV27 and TRBJ1-5; TRBD1 agrees at 10 bases. The CDR3 extends over 15 amino acids. Germline values: CDR1 MNHEY, CDR2 SMNVEV (reference sequence). V shed 3 bases, J shed 6 bases, and the junction held 5 bases outside the gene matches. The CDR3: CASSFLGQGVQPQHF. The CDR3, as DNA: TGTGCCAGCAGTTTCCTTGGACAGGGGGTTCAGCCCCAGCATTTT.

About this clone itself: Other DNA sequences of this sample code for an identical CDR3. The CDR3 DNA sequence: TGCGCCAGCAGCTTGGGTGGAGGGATGAACACTGAAGCTTTCTTT. Translating it yields CASSLGGGMNTEAFF. The rearrangement uses TRBV5-1 and TRBJ1-1; unclear D gene. V was shortened by 0 bases and J by 0 bases, with 9 bases between the two germline ends. CDR1 is SGHRS and CDR2 is YFSETQ in the germline V gene. CDR3 length equals 15 residues.

Notes on this clone: Within the sample, other DNA sequences also encode this same CDR3. The genes are TRBV6-5 and TRBJ2-1; 8 positions agree with TRBD2. With 2 bases clipped from V and 5 bases from J, the junction kept 8 bases outside the gene matches. The CDR3 spans 16 residues. CDR1 is MNHEY, CDR2 SVGAGI, per germline. CDR3: CASSYTGTSVDNEQFF. The CDR3 DNA reads as TGTGCCAGCAGTTACACCGGGACTAGTGTCGACAATGAGCAGTTCTTC.

DNA for the CDR3: TGCGCCAGCAGCTTGTATCCAGGGGCGATCTCCTACGAGCAGTACTTC. Translation: CASSLYPGAISYEQYF. V is TRBV5-1 and J is TRBJ2-7; D may be TRBD1 (6 bases). The V end was cut by 1 base, the J end by 0 bases, with 14 bases between. CDR1 is SGHRS and CDR2 is YFSETQ in the germline V gene. The CDR3 consists of 16 residues.

This clone showed up just once. The V gene is TRBV6-6, the J gene TRBJ2-5; the match to TRBD1 covers 9 bases. The CDR3 runs to 13 residues. Trimming removed 8 bases from V and 5 bases from J; junction bases left unmatched: 6. Looked up from germline, CDR1 is MNHNY and CDR2 is SVGAGI (reference sequence). Written as DNA, the CDR3 is TGTGCCAGCGGGGACAGGGCCCGGGAGACCCAGTACTTC. Its protein product is CASGDRARETQYF.

V usage is TRBV5-6 and J usage is TRBJ2-7; 12 nucleotides align to TRBD1. The length of the CDR3 is 14 residues. V gave up 4 bases and J gave up 3 bases; unmatched junction bases: 2. Germline V gene lookup returns CDR1 SGHDT and CDR2 YYEEEE. CDR3 bases: TGTGCCAGCAGCGGGACAGGGGGCCTCTACGAGCAGTACTTC. Amino acid sequence: CASSGTGGLYEQYF.

The chain combines TRBV6-5 with TRBJ2-7; 7 bases align to TRBD2. With V trimmed by 6 bases and J by 1 base, 6 bases remained unmatched. From germline, CDR1 is MNHEY and CDR2 SVGAGI. This CDR3 contains 14 residues. The CDR3 bases are TGTGCCAGCAGGCCAGCGGGATCTTCCTACGAGCAGTACTTC. Translated, it gives CASRPAGSSYEQYF.

The chain joins TRBV29-1 to TRBJ1-1, with D perhaps matching TRBD1 (5 bases). CDR1 is SQVTM and CDR2 is ANQGSEA in the germline V gene. V was clipped by 2 bases and J by 0 bases, with 10 bases between them. CDR3 length equals 14 residues. CDR3 in amino acids: CSVERGRMNTEAFF. The CDR3, as DNA: TGCAGCGTTGAAAGGGGACGCATGAACACTGAAGCTTTCTTT.

The V gene is TRBV9, the J gene TRBJ2-5; 9 bases are a match to TRBD2. From germline, CDR1 is SGDLS and CDR2 YYNGEE. There are 18 residues in the CDR3. The ends lost 0 bases at V and 1 base at J; junction bases unmatched: 10. The CDR3 nucleotides are TGTGCCAGCAGCGTAGCTACTGGAGCGACTAGCGGCCAAGAGACCCAGTACTTC. Its protein is CASSVATGATSGQETQYF.

The gene calls are TRBV5-1 and TRBJ2-5; TRBD2 agrees at 10 bases. Trimming at V came to 2 bases and at J to 1 base, leaving 2 bases not matched to a gene. In germline, CDR1 is SGHRS, CDR2 YFSETQ. This CDR3 contains 15 residues. The CDR3 loop reads CASSFQREGQETQYF. The CDR3 DNA follows: TGCGCCAGCAGCTTCCAGCGGGAGGGCCAAGAGACCCAGTACTTC.

The chain carries TRBV6-6 and TRBJ1-1; no firm D call. Germline CDR1 MNHNY, CDR2 SVGAGI (reference sequence). The V end lost 5 bases, the J end lost 7 bases, and 8 bases lay between the germline ends. CDR3 length: 11 residues. CDR3 loop: CASSAQVEAFF. Here the CDR3 DNA reads TGTGCCAGCAGTGCACAAGTTGAAGCTTTCTTT.

This chain uses TRBV2 with TRBJ2-6, with a possible D match to TRBD1 (6 bases). V was trimmed by 4 bases and J by 0 bases, leaving 13 bases between them. This CDR3 contains 17 residues. Germline V gene lookup returns CDR1 SNHLY and CDR2 FYNNEI. The CDR3 region has the DNA TGTGCCAGCAGTGGGACAGCCCCTTTCTCTGGGGCCAACGTCCTGACTTTC. As protein: CASSGTAPFSGANVLTF.